This T cell receptor beta chain is drawn from a study of siplizumab effects on memory and regulatory T cells. Generated by immunoSEQ multiplex PCR, the TCRdb table keeps only in-frame clones and is missing some. The sample has some 81,000 clones, around 93% seen once. Findings of the study overall: The study found naive T cells seemingly more diverse than memory cells and seemingly major alloresponse contributors. Siplizumab produced a significant drop in alloreactive sequences attributable to unstimulated CD4+ memory cells.

About this clone itself: Its antigen is unknown.

Trimming removed 5 bases at V and 7 bases at J, with 16 bases between. CDR3 length: 14 amino acids. Germline V CDR1 and CDR2: SGHNT, YENEEA. This TCR was recovered from a human donor in good health. Sequences were obtained from CD8+ T cells sorted from blood. The chain uses TRBV11-3 and TRBJ2-3, with D perhaps TRBD1 or TRBD2 (6 bases each). The CDR3 coding sequence is TGTGCCAGCAGCACTTGGTCGGGGGCGAATACGCAGTATTTT. Its protein is CASSTWSGANTQYF.